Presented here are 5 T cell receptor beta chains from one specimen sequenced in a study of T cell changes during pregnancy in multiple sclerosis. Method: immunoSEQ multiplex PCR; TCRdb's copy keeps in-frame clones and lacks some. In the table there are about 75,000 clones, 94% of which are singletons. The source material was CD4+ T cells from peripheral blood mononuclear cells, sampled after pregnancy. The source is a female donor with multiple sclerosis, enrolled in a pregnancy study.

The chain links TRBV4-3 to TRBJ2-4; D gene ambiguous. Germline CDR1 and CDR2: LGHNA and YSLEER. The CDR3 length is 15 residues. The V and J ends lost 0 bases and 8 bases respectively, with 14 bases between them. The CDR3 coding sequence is TGCGCCAGCAGCCAAGAGCTAAGAGGATTAGACATTCAGTACTTC. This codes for CASSQELRGLDIQYF.

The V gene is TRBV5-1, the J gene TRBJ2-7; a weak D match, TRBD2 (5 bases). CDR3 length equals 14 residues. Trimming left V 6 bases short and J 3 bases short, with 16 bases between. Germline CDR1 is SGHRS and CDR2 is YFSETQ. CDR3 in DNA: TGCGCCAGCATCCCGGGAAGATTTGACTACGAGCAGTACTTC. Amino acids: CASIPGRFDYEQYF. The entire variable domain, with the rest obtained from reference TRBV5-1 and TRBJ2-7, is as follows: KAGVTQTPRYLIKTRGQQVTLSCSPISGHRSVSWYQQTPGQGLQFLFEYFSETQRNKGNFPGRFSGRQFSNSRSEMNVSTLELGDSALYLCASIPGRFDYEQYFGPGTRLTVT.

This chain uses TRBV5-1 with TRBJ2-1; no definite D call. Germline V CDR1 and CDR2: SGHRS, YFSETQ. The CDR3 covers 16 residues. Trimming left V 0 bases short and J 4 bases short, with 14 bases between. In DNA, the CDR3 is TGCGCCAGCAGCTTGGCCCCCAGTCCCAGTTACAATGAGCAGTTCTTC. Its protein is CASSLAPSPSYNEQFF.

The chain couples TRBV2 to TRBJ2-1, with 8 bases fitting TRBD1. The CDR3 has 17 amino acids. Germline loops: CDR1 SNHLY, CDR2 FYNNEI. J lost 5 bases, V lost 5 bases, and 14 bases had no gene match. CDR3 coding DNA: TGTGCCAGCAGTACCAATAACCGGGACAGGAGAAACAATGAGCAGTTCTTC. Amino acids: CASSTNNRDRRNNEQFF.

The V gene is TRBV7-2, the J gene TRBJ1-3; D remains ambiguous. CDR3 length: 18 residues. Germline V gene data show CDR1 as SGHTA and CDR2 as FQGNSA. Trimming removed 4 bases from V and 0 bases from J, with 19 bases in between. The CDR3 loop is CASSSPGGGPSSGNTIYF. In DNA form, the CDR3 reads TGTGCCAGCAGCTCGCCCGGCGGAGGACCGAGCTCTGGAAACACCATATATTTT. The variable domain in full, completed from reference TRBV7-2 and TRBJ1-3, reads GAGVSQSPSNKVTEKGKDVELRCDPISGHTALYWYRQSLGQGLEFLIYFQGNSAPDKSGLPSDRFSAERTGGSVSTLTIQRTQQEDSAVYLCASSSPGGGPSSGNTIYFGEGSWLTVV.